The clone carrying this T cell receptor beta chain was counted a few times. TCRdb recomputed calls from the RT-PCR reads with MiXCR, one row per CDR3 protein. Found here are about 680,000 distinct CDR3 sequences, over 12% of them singletons; the top ten hold 3.6%. V was pared by 2 bases and J by 4 bases, with 12 bases between. Germline V lookup: CDR1 MNHEY, CDR2 SVGAGI. The CDR3 spans 15 residues. Sequencing input: memory CD4+ T cells from blood. This sequence was found in a female donor in good health, serving as a healthy control. This chain joins TRBV6-5 and TRBJ1-3; D is unclear. CDR3 loop: CASSYRGLKGNTIYF. The CDR3 bases are TGTGCCAGCAGTTACAGAGGTCTAAAGGGAAACACCATATATTTT.